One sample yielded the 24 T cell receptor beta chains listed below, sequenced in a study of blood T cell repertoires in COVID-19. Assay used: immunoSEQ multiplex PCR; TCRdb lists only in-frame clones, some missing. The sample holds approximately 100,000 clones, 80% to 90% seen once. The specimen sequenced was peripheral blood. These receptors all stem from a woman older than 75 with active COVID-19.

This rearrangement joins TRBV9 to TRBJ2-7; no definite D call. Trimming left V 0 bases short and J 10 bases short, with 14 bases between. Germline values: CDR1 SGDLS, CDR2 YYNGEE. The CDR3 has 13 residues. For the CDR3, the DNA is TGTGCCAGCAGCGTAGGATCAGGCCCTACACAGTACTTC. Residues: CASSVGSGPTQYF.

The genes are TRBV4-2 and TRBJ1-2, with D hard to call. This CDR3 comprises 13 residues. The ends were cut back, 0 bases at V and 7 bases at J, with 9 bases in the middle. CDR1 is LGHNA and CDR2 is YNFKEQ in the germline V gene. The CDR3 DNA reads TGTGCCAGCAGCCAAGATCAAGGGAGTGGCTACACCTTC. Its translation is CASSQDQGSGYTF.

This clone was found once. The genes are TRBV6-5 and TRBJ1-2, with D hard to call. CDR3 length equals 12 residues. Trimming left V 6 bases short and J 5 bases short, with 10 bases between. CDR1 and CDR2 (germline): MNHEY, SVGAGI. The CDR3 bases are TGTGCCAGCAGGGTAACAGAGTATGGCTACACCTTC. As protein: CASRVTEYGYTF.

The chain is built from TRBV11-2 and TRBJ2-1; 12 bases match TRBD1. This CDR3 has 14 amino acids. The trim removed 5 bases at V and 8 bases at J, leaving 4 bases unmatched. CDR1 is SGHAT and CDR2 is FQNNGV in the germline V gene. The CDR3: CASSDGTGGHEQFF. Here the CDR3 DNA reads TGTGCCAGCAGCGACGGGACAGGGGGCCATGAGCAGTTCTTC.

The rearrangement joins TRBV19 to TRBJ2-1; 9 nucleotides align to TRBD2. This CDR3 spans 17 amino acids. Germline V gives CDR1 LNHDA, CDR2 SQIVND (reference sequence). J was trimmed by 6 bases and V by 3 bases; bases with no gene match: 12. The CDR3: CASSMGYAGGPPNEQFF. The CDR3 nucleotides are TGTGCCAGTAGTATGGGTTATGCGGGAGGGCCCCCCAATGAGCAGTTCTTC.

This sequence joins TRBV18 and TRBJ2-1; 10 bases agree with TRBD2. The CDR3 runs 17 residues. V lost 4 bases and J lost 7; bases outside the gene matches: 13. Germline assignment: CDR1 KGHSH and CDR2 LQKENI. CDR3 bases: TGTGCCAGCTCACAGCTAGCGGGAGTGTTTCTGAGGAATGAGCAGTTCTTC. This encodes CASSQLAGVFLRNEQFF.

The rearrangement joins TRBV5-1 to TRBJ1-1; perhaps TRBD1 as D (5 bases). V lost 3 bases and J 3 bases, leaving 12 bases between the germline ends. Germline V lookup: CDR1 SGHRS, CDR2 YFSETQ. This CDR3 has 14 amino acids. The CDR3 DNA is TGCGCCAGCAGCTCTGCCTGGGGGGACACTGAAGCTTTCTTT. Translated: CASSSAWGDTEAFF.

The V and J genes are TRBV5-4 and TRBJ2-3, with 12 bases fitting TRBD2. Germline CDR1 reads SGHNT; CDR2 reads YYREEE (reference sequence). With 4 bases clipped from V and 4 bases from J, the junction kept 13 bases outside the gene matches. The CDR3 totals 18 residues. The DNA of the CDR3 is TGTGCCAGCAGCCCACCGGGACTAGCGGGTATTAACGCAGATACGCAGTATTTT. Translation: CASSPPGLAGINADTQYF.

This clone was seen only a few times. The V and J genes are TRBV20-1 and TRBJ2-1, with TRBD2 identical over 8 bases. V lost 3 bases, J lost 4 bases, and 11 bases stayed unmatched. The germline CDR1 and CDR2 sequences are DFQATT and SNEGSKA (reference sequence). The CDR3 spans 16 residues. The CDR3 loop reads CSASGLAGLIYNEQFF. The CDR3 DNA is TGCAGTGCTAGTGGGCTAGCGGGCCTTATTTACAATGAGCAGTTCTTC.

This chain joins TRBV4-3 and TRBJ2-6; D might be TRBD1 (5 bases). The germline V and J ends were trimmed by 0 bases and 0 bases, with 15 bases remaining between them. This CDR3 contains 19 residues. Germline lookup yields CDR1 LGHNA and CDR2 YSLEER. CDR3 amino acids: CASSQDWGENYSGANVLTF. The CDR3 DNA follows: TGCGCCAGCAGCCAAGATTGGGGCGAAAACTACTCTGGGGCCAACGTCCTGACTTTC.

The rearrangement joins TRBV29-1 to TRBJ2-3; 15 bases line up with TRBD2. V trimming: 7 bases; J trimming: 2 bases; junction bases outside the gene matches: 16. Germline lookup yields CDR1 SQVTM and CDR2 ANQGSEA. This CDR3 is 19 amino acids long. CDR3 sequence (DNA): TGCAGCGCACTACCACGGACTAGCGGGAGGGCCGGGTCCACAGATACGCAGTATTTT. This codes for CSALPRTSGRAGSTDTQYF.

CDR3 bases: TGCAGCGTTGAAGAGACAGGGTTTGCCTACGAGCAGTACTTC. It translates to CSVEETGFAYEQYF. V usage is TRBV29-1 and J usage is TRBJ2-7; 7 bases line up with TRBD1. This CDR3 comprises 14 residues. The germline gives CDR1 SQVTM, CDR2 ANQGSEA. V dropped 0 bases and J dropped 2; count of bases not matched to a gene: 4.

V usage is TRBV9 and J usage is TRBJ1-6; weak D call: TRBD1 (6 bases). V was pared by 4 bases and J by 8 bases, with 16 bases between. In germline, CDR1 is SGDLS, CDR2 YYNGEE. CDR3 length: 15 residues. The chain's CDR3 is CASSTGQWGDSPLHF. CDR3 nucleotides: TGTGCCAGCAGCACCGGACAGTGGGGCGATTCACCCCTCCACTTT.

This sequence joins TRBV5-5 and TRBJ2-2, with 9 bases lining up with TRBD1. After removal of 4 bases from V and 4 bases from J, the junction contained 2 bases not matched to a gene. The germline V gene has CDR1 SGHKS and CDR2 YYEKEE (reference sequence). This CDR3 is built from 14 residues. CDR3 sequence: CASSGQGITGELFF. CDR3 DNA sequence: TGTGCCAGCAGCGGACAGGGGATCACCGGGGAGCTGTTTTTT.

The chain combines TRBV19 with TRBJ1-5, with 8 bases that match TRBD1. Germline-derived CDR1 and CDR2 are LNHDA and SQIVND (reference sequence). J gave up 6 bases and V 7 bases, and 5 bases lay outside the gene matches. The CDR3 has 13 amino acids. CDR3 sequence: CASTGQGGQPQHF. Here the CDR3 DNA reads TGTGCCAGTACCGGACAGGGCGGTCAGCCCCAGCATTTT.

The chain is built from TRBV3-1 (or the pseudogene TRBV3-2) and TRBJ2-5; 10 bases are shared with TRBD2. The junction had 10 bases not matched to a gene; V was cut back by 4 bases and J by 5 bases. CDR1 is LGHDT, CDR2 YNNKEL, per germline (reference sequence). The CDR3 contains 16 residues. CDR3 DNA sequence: TGTGCCAGCAGCCCTAGAGGGAGCGGGAGGGGTGAGACCCAGTACTTC. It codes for CASSPRGSGRGETQYF.

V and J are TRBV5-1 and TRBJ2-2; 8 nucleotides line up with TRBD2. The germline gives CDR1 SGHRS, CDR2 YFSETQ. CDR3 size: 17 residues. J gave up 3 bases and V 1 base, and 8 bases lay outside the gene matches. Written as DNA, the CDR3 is TGCGCCAGCAGCTTGTCCCCAGCGGGAGATCACACCGGGGAGCTGTTTTTT. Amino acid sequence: CASSLSPAGDHTGELFF.

As DNA, the CDR3 is TGTGCCAGCAGCTTAGAGCGGGACAGGCTCTACGAGCAGTACTTC. Its translation is CASSLERDRLYEQYF. This chain links TRBV11-2 with TRBJ2-7; 8 positions agree with TRBD1. Germline CDR1 reads SGHAT; CDR2 reads FQNNGV. This CDR3 is 15 amino acids long. V lost 0 bases and J lost 3; bases outside the gene matches: 4.

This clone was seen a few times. The CDR3 loop is CASSTSGTGVIETQYF. As DNA, the CDR3 is TGTGCCAGCAGCACTTCCGGGACAGGGGTTATTGAGACCCAGTACTTC. V usage is TRBV7-2 and J usage is TRBJ2-5; 10 nucleotides match TRBD1. Germline V CDR1 and CDR2: SGHTA, FQGNSA. The CDR3 extends over 16 amino acids. The junction had 11 bases not matched to a gene; V was cut back by 5 bases and J by 5 bases. Looking up the rest from reference TRBV7-2 and TRBJ2-5 gives the full variable domain: GAGVSQSPSNKVTEKGKDVELRCDPISGHTALYWYRQSLGQGLEFLIYFQGNSAPDKSGLPSDRFSAERTGGSVSTLTIQRTQQEDSAVYLCASSTSGTGVIETQYFGPGTRLLVL.

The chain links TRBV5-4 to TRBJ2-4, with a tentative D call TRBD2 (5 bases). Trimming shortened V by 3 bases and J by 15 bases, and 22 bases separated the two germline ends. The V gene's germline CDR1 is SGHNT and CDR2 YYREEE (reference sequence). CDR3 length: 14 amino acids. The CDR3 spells CASSSLTHAGGLYF. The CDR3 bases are TGTGCCAGCAGCTCCCTGACTCATGCCGGCGGGCTGTACTTC.

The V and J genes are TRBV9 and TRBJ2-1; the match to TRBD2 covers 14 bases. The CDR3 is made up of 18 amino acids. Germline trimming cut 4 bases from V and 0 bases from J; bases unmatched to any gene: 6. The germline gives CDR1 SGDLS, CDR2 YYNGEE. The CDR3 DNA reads TGTGCCAGCAGCCCCGGGACTAGCGGGAGACTCTCCTACAATGAGCAGTTCTTC. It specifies CASSPGTSGRLSYNEQFF.

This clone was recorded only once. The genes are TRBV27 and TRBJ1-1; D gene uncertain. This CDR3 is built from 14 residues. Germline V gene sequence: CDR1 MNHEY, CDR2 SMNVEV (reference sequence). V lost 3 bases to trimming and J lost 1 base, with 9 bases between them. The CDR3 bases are TGTGCCAGCAGTTTTGGTGGCGGGAACACTGAAGCTTTCTTT. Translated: CASSFGGGNTEAFF.

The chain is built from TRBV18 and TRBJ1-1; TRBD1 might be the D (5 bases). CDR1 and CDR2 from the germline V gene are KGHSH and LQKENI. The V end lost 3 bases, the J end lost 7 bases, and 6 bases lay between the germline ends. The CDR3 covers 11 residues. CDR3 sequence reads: CASSPQGEAFF. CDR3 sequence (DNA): TGTGCCAGCTCACCTCAGGGTGAAGCTTTCTTT.

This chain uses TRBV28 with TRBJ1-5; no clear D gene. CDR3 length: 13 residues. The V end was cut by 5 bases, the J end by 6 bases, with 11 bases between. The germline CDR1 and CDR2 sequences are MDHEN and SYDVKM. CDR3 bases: TGTGCCAGCAGTATAAGTAGTCGTCAGCCCCAGCATTTT. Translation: CASSISSRQPQHF.